These 23 T cell receptor beta chains came from one sample sequenced in a study of OX40 agonist ivuxolimab in advanced cancers. The table came from immunoSEQ multiplex PCR; TCRdb's copy has only in-frame clones and leaves some out. Found here are under 15,000 clones, approximately 84% of them singletons; the top ten hold roughly two thirds. The starting material was CD4+ or CD8+ T cells sorted from blood, obtained in a trial of the OX40 agonist ivuxolimab. The receptors were sampled from an adult with an advanced solid tumor such as melanoma, head and neck, liver or kidney cancer.

As DNA, the CDR3 is TGTGCCAGCAGCTTAGAAAGACAGGGCGAGACCCAGTACTTC. Translating it yields CASSLERQGETQYF. This rearrangement joins TRBV11-2 to TRBJ2-5; TRBD1 matches at 7 bases. Germline loops: CDR1 SGHAT, CDR2 FQNNGV. V was pared by 0 bases and J by 5 bases, with 3 bases of the junction left unmatched. This CDR3 spans 14 amino acids. Drawing the rest from reference TRBV11-2 and TRBJ2-5, the complete variable domain is EAGVAQSPRYKIIEKRQSVAFWCNPISGHATLYWYQQILGQGPKLLIQFQNNGVVDDSQLPKDRFSAERLKGVDSTLKIQPAKLEDSAVYLCASSLERQGETQYFGPGTRLLVL.

The chain carries TRBV2 and TRBJ2-1; the D is unclear. This CDR3 comprises 11 residues. The V and J ends lost 6 bases and 8 bases respectively, with 8 bases between them. CDR1 is SNHLY and CDR2 is FYNNEI in the germline V gene. This CDR3 is CASSPLHEQFF. CDR3 in DNA: TGTGCCAGCAGCCCCCTCCATGAGCAGTTCTTC.

V usage is TRBV27 and J usage is TRBJ2-7; D is perhaps TRBD1 (6 bases). V shed 4 bases and J shed 0 bases, with 7 bases lying between them. In germline, CDR1 is MNHEY, CDR2 SMNVEV (reference sequence). CDR3 size: 13 residues. The CDR3 is CASSWTVSYEQYF. The DNA of the CDR3 is TGTGCCAGCAGTTGGACAGTCTCCTACGAGCAGTACTTC.

V gene TRBV6-4 combines with J gene TRBJ1-6, with D maybe TRBD1 (6 bases). V was trimmed by 3 bases and J by 5 bases, leaving 11 bases between them. Germline V gives CDR1 MRHNA, CDR2 SNTAGT. The CDR3 length is 15 residues. The CDR3 coding sequence is TGTGCCAGCAGTGAGAGGGCAGGGGATAATTCACCCCTCCACTTT. Protein sequence: CASSERAGDNSPLHF.

J is TRBJ2-5 and V is TRBV9, with 8 bases aligning to TRBD2. V lost 3 bases, J lost 1 base, and 5 bases stayed unmatched. Germline V gene lookup returns CDR1 SGDLS and CDR2 YYNGEE. This CDR3 has 15 residues. Here the CDR3 reads CASSGSGTIQETQYF. Here the CDR3 DNA reads TGTGCCAGCAGCGGTAGCGGGACGATCCAAGAGACCCAGTACTTC.

This clone has a single count. The rearrangement joins TRBV2 to TRBJ2-5; D might be TRBD1 (6 bases). The assigned J gene may be wrong: the sequence end matches TRBJ2-7 better. There are 19 residues in the CDR3. CDR1 and CDR2 (germline): SNHLY, FYNNEI. The CDR3 DNA reads TGTGCCAGCAGTGGCTTACCGGGACACCCGGGGATCAGCTCCTACGAGCAGTACTTC. Translation gives CASSGLPGHPGISSYEQYF.

The chain uses TRBV9 and TRBJ2-5, with 7 nucleotides matching TRBD1. The germline V gene has CDR1 SGDLS and CDR2 YYNGEE. CDR3 length equals 14 residues. With 0 bases clipped from V and 3 bases from J, the junction kept 2 bases outside the gene matches. The CDR3: CASSVAGTEETQYF. The CDR3 DNA reads TGTGCCAGCAGCGTAGCCGGGACAGAAGAGACCCAGTACTTC.

This chain connects TRBV6-5 to TRBJ1-1; no clear D gene. Germline-derived CDR1 and CDR2 are MNHEY and SVGAGI. This CDR3 contains 13 residues. V was shortened by 5 bases and J by 2 bases, with 9 bases between the two germline ends. The CDR3 DNA is TGTGCCAGCAGTACCCCAGTTAACACTGAAGCTTTCTTT. Its protein product is CASSTPVNTEAFF.

This rearrangement joins TRBV15 to TRBJ2-1, with D possibly matching TRBD1 (5 bases). This CDR3 comprises 15 residues. Per the germline V gene, CDR1 is LNHNV and CDR2 is YYDKDF (reference sequence). The V end lost 1 base, the J end lost 6 bases, and 13 bases lay between the germline ends. CDR3 sequence: CATSRVMGRINEQFF. The DNA of the CDR3 is TGTGCCACCAGCAGAGTTATGGGGCGGATCAATGAGCAGTTCTTC. The full variable domain, with the rest looked up from reference TRBV15 and TRBJ2-1, is DAMVIQNPRYQVTQFGKPVTLSCSQTLNHNVMYWYQQKSSQAPKLLFHYYDKDFNNEADTPDNFQSRRPNTSFCFLDIRSPGLGDTAMYLCATSRVMGRINEQFFGPGTRLTVL.

The rearrangement links TRBV4-2 to TRBJ2-2; TRBD2 aligns across 10 bases. The V gene end was trimmed by 11 bases and the J gene end by 3 bases; junction bases not matched to a gene: 6. Germline CDR1 LGHNA, CDR2 YNFKEQ. The CDR3 sequence is 14 residues long. The CDR3 coding sequence is TGTGCCGGAAGCGGGAGGGCGGACACCGGGGAGCTGTTTTTT. Translation gives CAGSGRADTGELFF.

The DNA of the CDR3 is TGTGCCAGCAGCGGATGGACGGACGCAACTAATGAAAAACTGTTTTTT. It yields the protein CASSGWTDATNEKLFF. The chain combines TRBV7-9 with TRBJ1-4; D gene ambiguous. Germline CDR1 reads SEHNR; CDR2 reads FQNEAQ (reference sequence). Trimming removed 5 bases from V and 0 bases from J, with 13 bases in between. This CDR3 is built from 16 residues.

This clone was seen more than once but under ten times. The chain employs TRBV7-9 and TRBJ1-1, with D unresolved. In germline, CDR1 is SEHNR, CDR2 FQNEAQ (reference sequence). The CDR3 runs to 12 residues. Between the trimmed V and J ends, which lost 1 base and 7 bases, there was a span of 7 bases. CDR3 coding DNA: TGTGCCAGCAGCTTAGATAAAAATGAAGCTTTCTTT. This translates into CASSLDKNEAFF.

The gene calls are TRBV27 and TRBJ1-2; 8 nucleotides agree with TRBD1. Germline values: CDR1 MNHEY, CDR2 SMNVEV (reference sequence). The CDR3 has 16 residues. With V trimmed by 5 bases and J by 3 bases, 11 bases remained unmatched. The CDR3 sequence: CASSLELRGRDYGYTF. In nucleotides, the CDR3 is TGTGCCAGCAGTCTAGAACTCAGGGGGCGAGACTATGGCTACACCTTC.

The rearrangement links TRBV4-1 to TRBJ2-7; tentatively, D is TRBD2 (6 bases). CDR1 and CDR2 (germline): MGHRA, YSYEKL. V dropped 4 bases and J dropped 0 bases, with 10 bases sitting between them. This CDR3 has 14 amino acids. In DNA form, the CDR3 reads TGCGCCAGCAGCCTCGGAGGGACCTCCTACGAGCAGTACTTC. The encoded protein is CASSLGGTSYEQYF.

V gene TRBV5-1 combines with J gene TRBJ2-7; 7 positions agree with TRBD1. The CDR3 spans 13 residues. Germline V lookup: CDR1 SGHRS, CDR2 YFSETQ. V shed 3 bases, J shed 5 bases, and the junction held 5 bases outside the gene matches. The CDR3 DNA follows: TGCGCCAGCAGCTCGACAGGGTACCACGAGCAGTACTTC. Residues: CASSSTGYHEQYF. Looking up the rest from reference TRBV5-1 and TRBJ2-7 gives the full variable domain: KAGVTQTPRYLIKTRGQQVTLSCSPISGHRSVSWYQQTPGQGLQFLFEYFSETQRNKGNFPGRFSGRQFSNSRSEMNVSTLELGDSALYLCASSSTGYHEQYFGPGTRLTVT.

In DNA, the CDR3 is TGCAGCGTTCAGGGGCCCTACGAGCAGTACTTC. It specifies CSVQGPYEQYF. The chain couples TRBV29-1 to TRBJ2-7; maybe TRBD1 (6 bases). The V and J ends lost 5 bases and 2 bases respectively, with 7 bases between them. This CDR3 contains 11 residues. Germline V lookup: CDR1 SQVTM, CDR2 ANQGSEA.

The chain has TRBV4-3 and TRBJ2-6; TRBD1 matches at 7 bases. The junction had 10 bases not matched to a gene; V was cut back by 2 bases and J by 0 bases. The V gene's germline CDR1 is LGHNA and CDR2 YSLEER. There are 19 residues in the CDR3. CDR3 region: CASSQQDRSHISGANVLTF. Here the CDR3 DNA reads TGCGCCAGCAGCCAACAGGACAGGTCGCATATCTCTGGGGCCAACGTCCTGACTTTC.

In this sample, this clone turned up once. This chain uses TRBV10-2 with TRBJ2-7, with TRBD1 as a possible D gene (5 bases). This CDR3 is 15 amino acids long. Germline V gene data show CDR1 as WSHSY and CDR2 as SAAADI. Trimming shortened V by 2 bases and J by 0 bases, and 11 bases separated the two germline ends. CDR3 coding DNA: TGCGCCAGCAGTGAGCGTGCAGGGCCCTCCTACGAGCAGTACTTC. Its translation: CASSERAGPSYEQYF.

The CDR3 DNA reads TGCGCCAGCAGCCAAGATTGGGAGGTAGGGACAGGGACTGAAAAACTGTTTTTT. This gives the protein CASSQDWEVGTGTEKLFF. This chain links TRBV4-3 with TRBJ1-4; 9 nucleotides align to TRBD1. Germline CDR1 is LGHNA and CDR2 is YSLEER. This CDR3 has 18 amino acids. Trimming took 0 bases from V and 7 from J; bases not matched to a gene: 12.

A few counts support this clone. The chain employs TRBV19 and TRBJ2-2, with D unresolved. Trimming stripped 10 bases from V and 5 bases from J, with 11 bases between. The CDR3 totals 12 residues. Germline V gene lookup returns CDR1 LNHDA and CDR2 SQIVND (reference sequence). CDR3 loop: CATRLRTGELFF. The CDR3, as DNA: TGTGCCACCAGACTCCGAACCGGGGAGCTGTTTTTT.

This chain joins TRBV4-1 and TRBJ2-1, with 7 bases that match TRBD2. Germline CDR1 is MGHRA and CDR2 is YSYEKL. J lost 0 bases, V lost 4 bases, and 9 bases had no gene match. The CDR3 is 17 residues long. This chain's CDR3 is CASSPGRGPGSYNEQFF. In nucleotides, the CDR3 is TGCGCCAGCAGCCCAGGGAGGGGTCCGGGCTCCTACAATGAGCAGTTCTTC.

The rearrangement uses TRBV19 and TRBJ2-7; D gene uncertain. Trimming stripped 0 bases from V and 4 bases from J, with 10 bases between. CDR1 LNHDA and CDR2 SQIVND come from the germline V gene (reference sequence). CDR3 size: 14 residues. The CDR3 DNA reads as TGTGCCAGTAGTATAGATTGGCCATATTACGAGCAGTACTTC. Residues: CASSIDWPYYEQYF.

The chain joins TRBV11-2 to TRBJ2-3; D ambiguous. CDR3 size: 14 residues. Germline V CDR1 and CDR2: SGHAT, FQNNGV. Trimming removed 2 bases at V and 5 bases at J, with 11 bases between. CDR3: CASSLIPGLDTQYF. The DNA of the CDR3 is TGTGCCAGCAGCTTAATCCCAGGATTAGATACGCAGTATTTT.